Below, 8 T cell receptor beta chains from the same sample are listed, as sequenced in a study of CD8 T cells in Susac syndrome. Reverse transcription of roughly 0.5 to 1 ug RNA was carried out with random hexamers. One entry per CDR3 protein results from TCRdb running MiXCR on the immunoSEQ multiplex PCR reads. The table lists some 400,000 distinct CDR3 sequences, roughly 85% of them singletons, with roughly 0.1% in the top ten. Material for sequencing was CD8+ T cells from PBMCs. The receptor source for this set is a human donor with multiple sclerosis.

This chain's CDR3 is CASSYEASGATDTQYF. The CDR3 DNA sequence: TGTGCCAGCAGTTACGAGGCTAGCGGGGCCACAGATACGCAGTATTTT. This chain uses TRBV6-5 with TRBJ2-3, with 9 bases that match TRBD2. Germline CDR1 reads MNHEY; CDR2 reads SVGAGI. The J segment lost 2 bases and the V segment lost 2 bases, leaving 5 bases of the junction unmatched. This CDR3 spans 16 amino acids.

This clonotype was observed a single time. The V call is TRBV5-4, the J call TRBJ1-1; D gene ambiguous. Germline V gene lookup returns CDR1 SGHNT and CDR2 YYREEE (reference sequence). Trimming pared 2 bases from V and 4 bases from J, leaving 9 bases between. The CDR3 is 13 residues long. CDR3 loop: CASSFEQPTEAFF. DNA of the CDR3: TGTGCCAGCAGCTTCGAACAGCCCACTGAAGCTTTCTTT.

V is TRBV30 and J is TRBJ2-7, with 7 nucleotides matching TRBD2. Germline CDR1 and CDR2: GTSNPN and SVGIG (reference sequence). The V gene end was trimmed by 0 bases and the J gene end by 2 bases; junction bases not matched to a gene: 4. This CDR3 spans 14 amino acids. CDR3 sequence reads: CAWSVVGGPYEQYF. The CDR3 region has the DNA TGTGCCTGGAGTGTAGTGGGAGGGCCCTACGAGCAGTACTTC.

The chain couples TRBV10-3 to TRBJ2-2; D is tentatively TRBD1 or TRBD2 (5 bases each). V gave up 4 bases and J gave up 0 bases, with 15 bases separating them. The CDR3 consists of 17 residues. The V gene's germline CDR1 is ENHRY and CDR2 SYGVKD. The CDR3 loop is CAISGGPPTTNTGELFF. CDR3 in DNA: TGTGCCATCAGTGGGGGACCCCCGACTACGAACACCGGGGAGCTGTTTTTT.

This rearrangement joins TRBV20-1 to TRBJ2-3, with 11 positions matching TRBD2. Germline-derived CDR1 and CDR2 are DFQATT and SNEGSKA (reference sequence). V dropped 5 bases and J dropped 2; count of bases not matched to a gene: 15. The CDR3 runs 18 residues. The CDR3 loop reads CSAEAREASGRYTDTQYF. The CDR3 nucleotides are TGCAGTGCTGAGGCCCGGGAGGCTAGCGGGAGGTACACAGATACGCAGTATTTT.

The chain joins TRBV5-6 to TRBJ2-5, with a possible D match to TRBD1 (6 bases). CDR3 length: 14 amino acids. Germline lookup yields CDR1 SGHDT and CDR2 YYEEEE. V was trimmed by 4 bases and J by 1 base, leaving 11 bases between them. CDR3 sequence (DNA): TGTGCCAGCAGCAAGGGACAAACCCAAGAGACCCAGTACTTC. Protein sequence: CASSKGQTQETQYF.

The chain uses TRBV5-4 and TRBJ2-1; D may match TRBD1 or TRBD2 (6 bases each). The CDR3 is 11 residues long. The germline gives CDR1 SGHNT, CDR2 YYREEE (reference sequence). Trimming pared 10 bases from V and 5 bases from J, leaving 10 bases between. The CDR3 sequence is CAEGGHNEQFF. The CDR3 DNA reads TGTGCCGAGGGGGGCCACAATGAGCAGTTCTTC.

J is TRBJ1-5 and V is TRBV4-1; a weak D match, TRBD1 (5 bases). V was trimmed by 1 base and J by 6 bases, leaving 10 bases between them. Germline V lookup: CDR1 MGHRA, CDR2 YSYEKL. There are 14 residues in the CDR3. The CDR3 DNA follows: TGCGCCAGCAGCCAAGCGCAGGGTGGTCAGCCCCAGCATTTT. Translated: CASSQAQGGQPQHF.